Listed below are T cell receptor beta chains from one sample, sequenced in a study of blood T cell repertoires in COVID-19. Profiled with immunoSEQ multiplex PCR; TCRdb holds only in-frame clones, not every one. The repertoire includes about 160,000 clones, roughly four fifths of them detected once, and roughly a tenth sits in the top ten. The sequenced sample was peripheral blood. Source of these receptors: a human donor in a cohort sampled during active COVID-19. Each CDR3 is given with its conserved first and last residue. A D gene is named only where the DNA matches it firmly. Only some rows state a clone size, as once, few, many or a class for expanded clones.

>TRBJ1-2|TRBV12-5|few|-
TGTGCTAGTGGTCCCCCTGTGGGCTACACCTTC
CASGPPVGYTF
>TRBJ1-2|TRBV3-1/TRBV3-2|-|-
TGTGCCAGCAGCCCCGGCGGCCAGGGTTACTATGGCTACACCTTC
CASSPGGQGYYGYTF
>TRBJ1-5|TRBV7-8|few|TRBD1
TGTGCCAGCCTAGAGGGAACTGGGACAGGGCCCGCCAGGGCCCAGCATTTT
CASLEGTGTGPARAQHF
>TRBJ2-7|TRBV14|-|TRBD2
TGTGCCAGCAGCCACCCGGGCGGGAGCTACGAGCAGTACTTC
CASSHPGGSYEQYF
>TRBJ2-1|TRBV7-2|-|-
TGTGCCAGCAGCTCTACAGGGTACAATGAGCAGTTCTTC
CASSSTGYNEQFF
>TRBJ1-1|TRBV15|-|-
TGTGCCACCAGCAGAGATGGCCCAGTCACTGAAGCTTTCTTT
CATSRDGPVTEAFF
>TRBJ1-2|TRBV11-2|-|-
TGTGCCAGCAGCTTGAATGAGGGTCGTGGCTACACCTTC
CASSLNEGRGYTF
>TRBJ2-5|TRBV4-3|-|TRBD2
TGCGCCAGCAGCCATGAGGGCCTTACGGGGGGGGAGACCCAGTACTTC
CASSHEGLTGGETQYF
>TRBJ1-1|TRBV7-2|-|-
TGTGCCAGCAGCTTAGAACCCCTAGACACTGAAGCTTTCTTT
CASSLEPLDTEAFF
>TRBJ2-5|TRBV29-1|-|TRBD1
TGCAGCGAAGGACAGGGCCACGAGACCCAGTACTTC
CSEGQGHETQYF
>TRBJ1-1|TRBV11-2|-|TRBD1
TGTGCCAGCAGCTTACCCTCGGACAGGGAGGCTTTCTTT
CASSLPSDREAFF
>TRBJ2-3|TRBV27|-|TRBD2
TGTGCCAGCAGGGGAGCGGGAAGCCTCCTTTATACGCAGTATTTT
CASRGAGSLLYTQYF
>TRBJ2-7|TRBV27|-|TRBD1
TGTGCCAGCAGTTGGGGACAGGGTAGAGCCTACGAGCAGTACTTC
CASSWGQGRAYEQYF
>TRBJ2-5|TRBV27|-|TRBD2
TGTGCCAGCAGCCCAACTAGCGGGGGCCAAGAGACCCAGTACTTC
CASSPTSGGQETQYF
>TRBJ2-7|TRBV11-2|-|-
TGTGCCAGCAGCCCAGTTTCCGACGAGCAGTACTTC
CASSPVSDEQYF
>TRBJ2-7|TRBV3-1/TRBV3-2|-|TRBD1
TGTGCCAGCAGCCAAGATCAAGCCACAGGGGACTACGAGCAGTACTTC
CASSQDQATGDYEQYF
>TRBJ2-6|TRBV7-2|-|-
TGTGCCAGCAGCTTAAGCAGGCCATTTGACTCTGGGGCCAACGTCCTGACTTTC
CASSLSRPFDSGANVLTF
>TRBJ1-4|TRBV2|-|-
TGTGCCAGCAGTGGGAGGACGGAAGAAAAACTGTTTTTT
CASSGRTEEKLFF
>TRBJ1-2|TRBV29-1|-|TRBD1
TGCAGCGTGGAAGGGACAGGTCGTAACTATGGCTACACCTTC
CSVEGTGRNYGYTF
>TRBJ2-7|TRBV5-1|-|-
TGCGCCAGCAGCTTGAAAACAGGGAATGAGGGCGAGCAGTACTTC
CASSLKTGNEGEQYF
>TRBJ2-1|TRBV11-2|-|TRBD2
TGTGCCAGCAACCTTCGCCCTAGCGGCTACAATGAGCAGTTCTTC
CASNLRPSGYNEQFF
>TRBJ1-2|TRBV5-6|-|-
TGTGCCAGCAGCTTGGTCAGTGGCGGCTATGGCTACACCTTC
CASSLVSGGYGYTF
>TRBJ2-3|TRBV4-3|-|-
TGCGCCAGCAGCCAAAGACGGGGGTGGGCAGATACGCAGTATTTT
CASSQRRGWADTQYF
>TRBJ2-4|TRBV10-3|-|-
TGTGCCATCAGCTCCGACAGAAACATTCAGTACTTC
CAISSDRNIQYF
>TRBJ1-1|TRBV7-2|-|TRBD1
TGTGCCAGCAGCGAACAGGGGTTGAACACTGAAGCTTTCTTT
CASSEQGLNTEAFF
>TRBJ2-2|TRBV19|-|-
TGTGCCAGTAGTATTCAGGCGAACACCAGGGAGCTGTTTTTT
CASSIQANTRELFF
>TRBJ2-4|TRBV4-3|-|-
TGCGCCAGCAGCCTGTCGGTAGCCAAAAACATTCAGTACTTC
CASSLSVAKNIQYF
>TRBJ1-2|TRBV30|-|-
TGTGCCTCTCCACCCGGACTTACTAATTTGGGTGGCTACACCTTC
CASPPGLTNLGGYTF
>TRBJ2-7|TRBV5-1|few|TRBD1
TGCGCCAGCAGCCCTTTCGCCCAGCCTTCTGACAGGGTGTCATGGCACGAGCAGTACTTC
CASSPFAQPSDRVSWHEQYF